This T cell receptor (beta chain) derives from a study of T cell repertoires in cytomegalovirus infection. Study-level background: From public TCR beta signatures came an indication of both CMV infection and matching HLA type.

From the reads, TCRdb called clonotypes with MiXCR, one entry per CDR3 protein. This table has more than 400,000 distinct CDR3 sequences, about 30% appearing once. This clonotype turned up a few times. V shed 5 bases and J 6 bases; nucleotides not matched to a gene: 8. Germline loops: CDR1 LNHDA, CDR2 SQIVND (reference sequence). The CDR3 is 16 amino acids. The sample was PBMCs. This TCR was sampled from a human donor in good health (CMV status not recorded). Some clones in this sample may be carry-over from other donors' samples. This sequence joins TRBV19 and TRBJ2-7; 15 positions match TRBD2. The CDR3 DNA reads as TGTGCCAGTAGTTTGGGACTAGCGGGAGGACGTGGCGAGCAGTACTTC. This codes for CASSLGLAGGRGEQYF.